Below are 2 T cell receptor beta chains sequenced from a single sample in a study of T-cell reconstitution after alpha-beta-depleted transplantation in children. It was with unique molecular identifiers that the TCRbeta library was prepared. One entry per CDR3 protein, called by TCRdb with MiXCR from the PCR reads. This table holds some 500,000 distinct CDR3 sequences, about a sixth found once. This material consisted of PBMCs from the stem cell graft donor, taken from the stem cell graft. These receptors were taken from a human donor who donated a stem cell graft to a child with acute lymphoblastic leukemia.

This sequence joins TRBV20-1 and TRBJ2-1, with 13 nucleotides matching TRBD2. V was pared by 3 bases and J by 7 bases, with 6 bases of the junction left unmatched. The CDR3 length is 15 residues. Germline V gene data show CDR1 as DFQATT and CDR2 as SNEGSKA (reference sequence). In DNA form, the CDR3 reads TGCAGTGCTAGCAAGACTAGCGGGAGGAGGAATGAGCAGTTCTTC. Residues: CSASKTSGRRNEQFF.

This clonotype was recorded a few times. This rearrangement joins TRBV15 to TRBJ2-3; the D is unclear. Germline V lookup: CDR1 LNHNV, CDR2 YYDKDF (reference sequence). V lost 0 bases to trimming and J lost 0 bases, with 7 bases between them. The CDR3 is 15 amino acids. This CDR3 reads CATSREPSSTDTQYF. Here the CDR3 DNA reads TGTGCCACCAGCAGAGAACCCTCTAGCACAGATACGCAGTATTTT.